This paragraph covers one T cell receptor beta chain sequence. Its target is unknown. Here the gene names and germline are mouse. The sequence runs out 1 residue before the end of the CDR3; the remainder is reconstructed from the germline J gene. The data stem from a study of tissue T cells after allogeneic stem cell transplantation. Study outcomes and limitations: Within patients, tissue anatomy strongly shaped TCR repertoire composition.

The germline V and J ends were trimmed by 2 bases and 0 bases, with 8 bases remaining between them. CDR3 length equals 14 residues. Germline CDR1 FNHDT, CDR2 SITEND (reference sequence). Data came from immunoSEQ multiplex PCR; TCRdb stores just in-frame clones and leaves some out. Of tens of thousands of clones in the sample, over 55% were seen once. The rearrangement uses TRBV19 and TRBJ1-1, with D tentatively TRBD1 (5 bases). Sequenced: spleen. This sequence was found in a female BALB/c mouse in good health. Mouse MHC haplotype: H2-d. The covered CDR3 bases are TGTGCCAGCAGTATCCGGGGACCAAACACAGAAGTCTTC. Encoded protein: CASSIRGPNTEVF. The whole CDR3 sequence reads CASSIRGPNTEVFF.